This TCR beta chain comes out of a study of CD8 T cells in Susac syndrome. Per germline, CDR1 SNHLY and CDR2 FYNNEI. The CDR3 sequence is 14 residues long. V lost 7 bases and J lost 3; bases outside the gene matches: 6. The authors sequenced TCR beta from blood CD8+ and CD4+ T cells. It was treatment-naive patients with stable or active relapsing-remitting disease who made up the multiple sclerosis controls. Reverse transcription of about 0.45 to 1 ug RNA was performed with random hexamers. TCRdb re-called the immunoSEQ multiplex PCR reads through MiXCR, storing one row per CDR3 protein. The sample holds 150,000 to 200,000 distinct CDR3 sequences; 94% are singletons and the top ten take around 0.093%.

The specimen sequenced was CD4+ T cells from PBMCs. The chain recombines TRBV2 with TRBJ2-1; the match to TRBD2 covers 7 bases. The sequence was obtained from a human donor with multiple sclerosis. CDR3 amino acids: CASMASGFYNEQFF. Here the CDR3 DNA reads TGTGCCAGCATGGCTAGCGGTTTCTACAATGAGCAGTTCTTC.